This entry is about one TCR beta chain. No antigen is known for it. The sample has other DNA sequences that encode this CDR3 too. This sample stems from a study of brain metastases from non-small cell lung cancer. Generated by immunoSEQ multiplex PCR, the TCRdb table keeps only in-frame clones and is missing some. The top ten hold approximately 4% of the sample, which has around 1,800 clones, roughly 90% seen once. Study conclusions and caveats: Expanded T-cell clones appeared in roughly 70% of brain metastases over primaries.

This clonotype was sampled from a donor aged 40 or over with non-small cell lung cancer. The material sequenced was tissue from a brain metastasis.

The DNA for the CDR3 is TGTGCCAGTAGTAATGTCGGGGGCCATCAGCCCCAGCATTTT. Translation gives CASSNVGGHQPQHF. The rearrangement uses TRBV19 and TRBJ1-5, with a possible D match to TRBD1 (6 bases). The CDR3 is 14 residues long. From germline, CDR1 is LNHDA and CDR2 SQIVND (reference sequence). Trimming removed 4 bases at V and 5 bases at J, with 12 bases between.